The T cell receptor beta chain under discussion was sequenced for a study of cytomegalovirus exposure and HLA in healthy donors. The CDR3 contains 13 residues. V was pared by 7 bases and J by 0 bases, with 9 bases between. Germline assignment: CDR1 LNHDA and CDR2 SQIVND (reference sequence). Findings and limits, study-wide: Accurate prediction of HLA-A and HLA-B alleles (for most subjects) was reportedly achieved from TCR beta sequences. The authors listed 150 or so TCR beta chains as cytomegalovirus-associated. In a later analysis, common viral pathogens appeared linked to several of the most significant clusters. In presence/absence analyses, roughly uniform sequencing depth across donors was assumed.

13 Jbeta primers and 60 Vbeta primers were used for the PCR. The method was immunoSEQ multiplex PCR; TCRdb's version includes in-frame clones alone and lacks a portion of them. The data contain over 150,000 clones, roughly 85% of them seen just once; the ten biggest clones take up roughly 2%. As concerns this clone: What it binds is unknown.

The V gene is TRBV19, the J gene TRBJ1-1; no reliable D call. The receptor was derived from a man aged 40-49 years in good health and CMV-seronegative. The specimen was PBMCs. The CDR3 spells CASISGMNTEAFF. The CDR3 coding sequence is TGTGCCAGTATAAGCGGAATGAACACTGAAGCTTTCTTT.